The 17 T cell receptor beta chains below come from one sample, sequenced in a study of T cells in Graves' hyperthyroidism and ophthalmopathy (dated by TCRdb to about 2019). Libraries came from multiplex PCR. The instrument given in TCRdb is Illumina HiSeq 2000. Amplification of TCR beta CDR3 regions was carried out from RNA transcripts. The first round of RT-PCR for the TCR CDR3 was performed with the HTBI primer set and the Qiagen OneStep RT-PCR kit. The raw public data were reprocessed by TCRdb itself: fastp quality trimming at Q25, MiXCR clonotype calling, in-frame beta chains only. Entries are consolidated by CDR3 protein sequence, retaining the most common genes and DNA. This sample gives roughly 600,000 distinct CDR3 sequences in total; about 14% of them show up just once. The ten largest account for roughly an eighth of the sample. Material for sequencing was blood. These receptors came from a woman aged 50 to 60 with Graves' ophthalmopathy.

The table lists this clonotype with a count of one. V is TRBV5-4 and J is TRBJ2-1; 14 bases fit TRBD2. This CDR3 is 18 amino acids long. Germline values: CDR1 SGHNT, CDR2 YYREEE (reference sequence). The V segment lost 4 bases and the J segment 9 bases; nucleotides outside the gene matches: 15. The CDR3 DNA reads TGTGCCAGCAGCACCTCTTTGGGACTAGCGGGAGAAGGGTTTGAGCAGTTCTTC. This translates into CASSTSLGLAGEGFEQFF.

This clonotype was recorded many times. This rearrangement joins TRBV7-9 to TRBJ1-2, with D uncertain. The CDR3 length is 13 residues. CDR1 and CDR2 (germline): SEHNR, FQNEAQ (reference sequence). Trimming cost V 0 bases and J 6 bases, with 8 bases left between them. This CDR3 reads CASSLAYGNGYTF. In nucleotides, the CDR3 is TGTGCCAGCAGCTTAGCATACGGGAATGGCTACACCTTC. Filled out from reference TRBV7-9 and TRBJ1-2, the complete variable domain reads DTGVSQNPRHKITKRGQNVTFRCDPISEHNRLYWYRQTLGQGPEFLTYFQNEAQLEKSRLLSDRFSAERPKGSFSTLEIQRTEQGDSAMYLCASSLAYGNGYTFGSGTRLTVV.

This clonotype came up many times. The V gene is TRBV28, the J gene TRBJ2-3; no clear D gene. This CDR3 comprises 11 residues. V was cut by 6 bases and J by 6 bases, with 7 bases left in between. CDR1 is MDHEN, CDR2 SYDVKM, per germline. Here the CDR3 reads CASSQVDTQYF. The CDR3 DNA reads TGTGCCAGCAGCCAGGTTGATACGCAGTATTTT. The whole variable domain, remainder taken from reference TRBV28 and TRBJ2-3, is DVKVTQSSRYLVKRTGEKVFLECVQDMDHENMFWYRQDPGLGLRLIYFSYDVKMKEKGDIPEGYSVSREKKERFSLILESASTNQTSMYLCASSQVDTQYFGPGTRLTVL.

This clonotype occurred a few times. The genes are TRBV18 and TRBJ2-2; D may be TRBD1 (6 bases). V was cut by 3 bases and J by 0 bases, with 14 bases left in between. Germline V gene lookup returns CDR1 KGHSH and CDR2 LQKENI. The CDR3 is made up of 17 amino acids. CDR3: CASSPRVGAPNTGELFF. CDR3 DNA sequence: TGTGCCAGCTCACCGCGAGTGGGGGCGCCGAACACCGGGGAGCTGTTTTTT.

CDR3 in amino acids: CASRGTGGFEQYF. The CDR3 nucleotides are TGTGCCAGCAGGGGGACAGGAGGGTTCGAGCAGTACTTC. The rearrangement links TRBV28 to TRBJ2-7, with TRBD1 matching 8 bases. The V gene's germline CDR1 is MDHEN and CDR2 SYDVKM. V trimming: 6 bases; J trimming: 6 bases; junction bases outside the gene matches: 7. The CDR3 has 13 residues.

This clonotype was observed at least ten times. CDR3 coding DNA: TGTGCCAGCAGCTTACACACCGCTCGGGAGACCCAGTACTTC. This gives the protein CASSLHTARETQYF. The J gene is TRBJ2-5, the V gene TRBV13; the D is unclear. Deletions cut 2 bases from V and 5 bases from J, with 12 bases between. The CDR3 has 14 amino acids. The V gene's germline CDR1 is PRHDT and CDR2 FYEKMQ (reference sequence).

This clonotype appeared many times. The chain links TRBV27 to TRBJ1-1, with a possible D match to TRBD1 (6 bases). The length of the CDR3 is 18 residues. The V end lost 4 bases, the J end lost 1 base, and 22 bases lay between the germline ends. Germline V CDR1 and CDR2: MNHEY, SMNVEV (reference sequence). In DNA, the CDR3 is TGTGCCAGCAGTTCTTCAGTAGACAGGCAGACCCCGAACACTGAAGCTTTCTTT. Translation gives CASSSSVDRQTPNTEAFF.

The table lists this clonotype with many counts. This chain links TRBV5-1 with TRBJ2-2, with 12 positions matching TRBD2. Per the germline V gene, CDR1 is SGHRS and CDR2 is YFSETQ. The junction had 3 bases not matched to a gene; V was cut back by 4 bases and J by 2 bases. The CDR3 loop spans 16 amino acids. This chain's CDR3 is CASSRTSGENTGELFF. CDR3 nucleotide sequence: TGCGCCAGCAGCCGGACTAGCGGGGAAAACACCGGGGAGCTGTTTTTT.

The chain uses TRBV24-1 and TRBJ2-6, with D tentatively TRBD1 or TRBD2 (7 bases each). The germline V gene encodes CDR1 KGHDR and CDR2 SFDVKD. The CDR3 loop spans 18 amino acids. Trimming removed 7 bases at V and 1 base at J, with 19 bases between. The CDR3 is CATSFGLGQASGANVLTF. CDR3 DNA: TGTGCCACCAGCTTCGGACTAGGACAGGCTTCTGGGGCCAACGTCCTGACTTTC.

In its sample, this clonotype was seen many times. The rearrangement uses TRBV7-9 and TRBJ1-2, with TRBD1 matching over 9 bases. The CDR3 consists of 14 residues. CDR1 and CDR2 (germline): SEHNR, FQNEAQ (reference sequence). J gave up 6 bases and V 3 bases, and 5 bases lay outside the gene matches. DNA of the CDR3: TGTGCCAGCAGCTTTCCCGGGACAGGGAATGGCTACACCTTC. Translating gives CASSFPGTGNGYTF.

The chain carries TRBV15 and TRBJ2-4; 7 positions agree with TRBD2. CDR3 length equals 16 residues. Per the germline V gene, CDR1 is LNHNV and CDR2 is YYDKDF (reference sequence). V gave up 1 base and J gave up 5 bases; unmatched junction bases: 8. The CDR3 DNA follows: TGTGCCACCAGCAGAGGTGGGCTAGCGGCCGAAAACATTCAGTACTTC. Its translation: CATSRGGLAAENIQYF.

This clonotype was observed many times. The CDR3 is CASSQSVSPYEQYF. CDR3 DNA: TGTGCCAGCAGCCAAAGCGTTTCCCCCTACGAGCAGTACTTC. V is TRBV28 and J is TRBJ2-7; unclear D gene. From germline, CDR1 is MDHEN and CDR2 SYDVKM. The CDR3 is made up of 14 amino acids. V lost 6 bases to trimming and J lost 2 bases, with 14 bases between them.

This clonotype was counted between two and nine times. V and J are TRBV24-1 and TRBJ2-2, with D possibly being TRBD2 (5 bases). Trimming removed 4 bases from V and 0 bases from J, with 17 bases in between. The CDR3 contains 18 residues. Germline CDR1 and CDR2: KGHDR and SFDVKD. In nucleotides, the CDR3 is TGTGCCACCAGTGACCCGGGGTTACCTGAAACGAACACCGGGGAGCTGTTTTTT. It translates to CATSDPGLPETNTGELFF.

The CDR3 protein is CASSTLRQKATEAFF. Here the CDR3 DNA reads TGTGCCAGTAGTACACTACGACAGAAAGCCACTGAAGCTTTCTTT. The chain couples TRBV19 to TRBJ1-1, with D possibly matching TRBD1 (5 bases). Germline V gene sequence: CDR1 LNHDA, CDR2 SQIVND (reference sequence). The CDR3 extends over 15 amino acids. Trimming took off 4 bases at V and 4 bases at J, with 16 bases between the two ends.

This clonotype has a count of ten or more. V usage is TRBV28 and J usage is TRBJ2-7, with D possibly TRBD2 on 5 matching bases. Germline CDR1 and CDR2: MDHEN and SYDVKM. The CDR3 totals 14 residues. V was shortened by 3 bases and J by 4 bases, with 13 bases between the two germline ends. The CDR3 nucleotides read TGTGCCAGCAGTTTTACGGGAATCGAGTACGAGCAGTACTTC. It yields the protein CASSFTGIEYEQYF.

This clonotype was picked up a small number of times. The chain carries TRBV29-1 and TRBJ2-3, with a weak D call TRBD2 (5 bases). V was clipped by 6 bases and J by 6 bases, with 10 bases between them. Germline-derived CDR1 and CDR2 are SQVTM and ANQGSEA. The CDR3 totals 11 residues. The CDR3 DNA follows: TGCAGCGTCGTTACTAGTGATACGCAGTATTTT. It codes for CSVVTSDTQYF.

Details on this clonotype: Just one base apart from a much larger clone, this may be a read error. The J gene is TRBJ2-6, the V gene TRBV5-1, with TRBD2 matching 8 bases. CDR3 size: 18 residues. Looked up from germline, CDR1 is SGHRS and CDR2 is YFSETQ. CDR3 nucleotides: TGCGTCAGCTCCCCTGCGGGGGGACCCAACTCTGGGGCCAACGTCCTGACTTTC. Translating gives CVSSPAGGPNSGANVLTF.